The following is a T cell receptor beta chain sequence with its context. It was genomic DNA that served as the template for profiling TCR beta VDJ and CDR3. TCRdb recomputed calls from the reads with MiXCR, one row per CDR3 protein. The repertoire has under 75,000 distinct CDR3 sequences, under 65% of them found once; the top ten carry about 8.3%. This CDR3 comprises 14 residues. Trimming took 4 bases from V and 5 from J; bases not matched to a gene: 7. Per the germline V gene, CDR1 is WNHNN and CDR2 is SYGVQD (reference sequence). This entry belongs to a study of CD8+CD57+ T cells in acquired aplastic anemia.

This TCR was sampled from a human donor in good health, serving as a control. The source material was sorted CD4+, CD8+, or CD8+CD57+ T cells (not recorded which) from PBMCs. The J gene is TRBJ2-7, the V gene TRBV10-1; the match to TRBD2 covers 8 bases. The CDR3: CASSASGSINEQYF. CDR3 DNA sequence: TGCGCCAGCAGTGCGAGCGGGAGTATAAACGAGCAGTACTTC.